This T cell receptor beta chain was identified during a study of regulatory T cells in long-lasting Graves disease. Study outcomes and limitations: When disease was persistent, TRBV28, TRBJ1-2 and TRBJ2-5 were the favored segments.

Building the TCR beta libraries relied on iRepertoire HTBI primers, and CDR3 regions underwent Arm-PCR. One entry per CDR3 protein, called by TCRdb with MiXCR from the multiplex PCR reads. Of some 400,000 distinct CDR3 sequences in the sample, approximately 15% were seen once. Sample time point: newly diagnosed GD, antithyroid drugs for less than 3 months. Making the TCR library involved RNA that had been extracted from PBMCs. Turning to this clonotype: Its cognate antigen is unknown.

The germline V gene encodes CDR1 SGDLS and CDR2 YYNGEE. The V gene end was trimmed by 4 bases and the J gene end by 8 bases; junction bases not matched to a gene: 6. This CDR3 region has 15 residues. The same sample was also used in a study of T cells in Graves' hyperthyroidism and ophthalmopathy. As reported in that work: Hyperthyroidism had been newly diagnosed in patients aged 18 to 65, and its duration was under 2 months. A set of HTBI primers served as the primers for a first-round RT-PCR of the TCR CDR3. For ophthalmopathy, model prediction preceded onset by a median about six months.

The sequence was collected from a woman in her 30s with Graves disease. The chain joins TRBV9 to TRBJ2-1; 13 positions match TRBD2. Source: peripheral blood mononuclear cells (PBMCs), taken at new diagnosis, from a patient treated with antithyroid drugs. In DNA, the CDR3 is TGTGCCAGCAGCTTACAAGGACTAGCGGGAGATGAGCAGTTCTTC. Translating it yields CASSLQGLAGDEQFF.